In its sample, the clone carrying this TCR beta chain was seen many times. The data originate from a study of blood T cells in healthy people across ages. The V and J ends lost 6 bases and 7 bases, in that order; junction bases with no gene match: 7. Germline-derived CDR1 and CDR2 are SGHTA and FQGNSA. The CDR3 totals 14 residues. It was with a sample-barcoded 5' primer and a J-beta primer mix that a second PCR of roughly 7 to 11 cycles was run. Every cDNA molecule carried a tag from a template-switch adaptor bearing 12 random nucleotides. TCRdb independently ran MiXCR on the 5' RACE reads; one entry per CDR3 protein. Seen here are approximately 770,000 distinct CDR3 sequences, roughly 64% observed once, and the top ten hold roughly 22%.

The sample was blood. The chain has TRBV7-2 and TRBJ2-4; TRBD1 agrees at 9 bases. This sequence was found in a man aged 30 to 39 in good health. The CDR3 sequence is CASSNRGRRNIQYF. CDR3 in DNA: TGTGCCAGCAGTAACAGGGGGCGTCGGAACATTCAGTACTTC.